These T cell receptor beta chains were read from a single sample in a study of blood T cell repertoires in COVID-19. TCRdb's copy holds only in-frame clones and misses some; the assay was immunoSEQ multiplex PCR. This table has around 200,000 clones, roughly 84% appearing once. Material for sequencing was PBMCs or T cells enriched from blood (not recorded which). These receptors all come from a young woman who had recovered from COVID-19. Each CDR3 is given with its conserved first and last residue. The order of the fields is clone size, V gene, D gene, J gene, CDR3 DNA, CDR3 protein. A D gene is named only where the DNA matches it firmly. Clone size is given for some rows only: seen once, a few or many times, or a class if the clone is expanded.

NA	TRBV5-1	NA	TRBJ1-3	TGCGCCAGCAGCTTGATGGTACCCGGTTCTGGAAACACCATATATTTT	CASSLMVPGSGNTIYF
NA	TRBV11-2	TRBD2	TRBJ2-1	TGTGCCAGCAGCTTAGGGCGGGGGTTTTCCAATGAGCAGTTCTTC	CASSLGRGFSNEQFF
few	TRBV28	TRBD1	TRBJ1-5	TGTGCCAGCAGTTTACCCACAGGGGTGAATCAGCCCCAGCATTTT	CASSLPTGVNQPQHF
NA	TRBV11-2	TRBD2	TRBJ2-2	TGTGCCAGCAGCAAAGCGGGAGGGCCGGTCGGGGAGCTGTTTTTT	CASSKAGGPVGELFF
NA	TRBV5-1	NA	TRBJ2-3	TGCGCCAGCAGCCCCTACGACACCACAGATACGCAGTATTTT	CASSPYDTTDTQYF
NA	TRBV11-2	TRBD1	TRBJ2-2	TGTGCCAGCAGCTTAGTGCGGACAGGGCACGGGGAGCTGTTTTTT	CASSLVRTGHGELFF
NA	TRBV7-2	TRBD2	TRBJ2-3	TGTGCCAGCAGCTTAGAGGGGACTATCGATACGCAGTATTTT	CASSLEGTIDTQYF
once	TRBV9	NA	TRBJ2-3	TGTGCCAGCAGCGTAGGCCCTACTAGCTTTAGCACAGATACGCAGTATTTT	CASSVGPTSFSTDTQYF
NA	TRBV6-4	NA	TRBJ1-1	TGTGCCAGCAGTGATAGGGGGAACACTGAAGCTTTCTTT	CASSDRGNTEAFF
NA	TRBV19	NA	TRBJ2-5	TGTGCCAGTAGCCCCGTGGGGAGACACCAAGAGACCCAGTACTTC	CASSPVGRHQETQYF
NA	TRBV27	TRBD2	TRBJ2-1	TGTGCCAGCAGTTTATATGAGCGGGGGCGATACAATGAGCAGTTCTTC	CASSLYERGRYNEQFF
few	TRBV7-2	NA	TRBJ2-3	TGTGCCAGCAACAGGGTTGTGGGAGATACGCAGTATTTT	CASNRVVGDTQYF
NA	TRBV29-1	TRBD2	TRBJ2-1	TGCAGCGGAACTAGCGGGGGGGCCAATGAGCAGTTCTTC	CSGTSGGANEQFF
NA	TRBV4-1	TRBD1	TRBJ2-5	TGCGCCAGCAGCCAAGATCGAACAGGGGGCCAGGAGACCCAGTACTTC	CASSQDRTGGQETQYF
NA	TRBV4-2	NA	TRBJ1-2	TGTGCCAGCAGCCTCCTGGGGGGGGCGCACGTAGATGGCTACACCTTC	CASSLLGGAHVDGYTF
NA	TRBV7-9	TRBD1	TRBJ1-2	TGTGCCAGCAGCTTCTCTAGCCCTAGGAGAGGGGGCGGCTATGGCTACACCTTC	CASSFSSPRRGGGYGYTF
NA	TRBV5-4	NA	TRBJ1-3	TGTGCCAGCAGCTTGGGGCATGTGGGCGCGAACACCATATATTTT	CASSLGHVGANTIYF
NA	TRBV6-5	NA	TRBJ1-1	TGTGCCAGCAAACAGGACGGTGAAGCTTTCTTT	CASKQDGEAFF
NA	TRBV10-1	NA	TRBJ2-3	TGCGCCAGCAGCGACTCCCATGGAGATACGCAGTATTTT	CASSDSHGDTQYF
once	TRBV5-4	NA	TRBJ1-4	TGTGCCAGCAGCTTTGGAGGGGCCTCCAATGAAAAACTGTTTTTT	CASSFGGASNEKLFF
NA	TRBV4-1	TRBD2	TRBJ2-3	TGCGCCAGCAGCCATCCCCCGGGACTAGCGACAGATACGCAGTATTTT	CASSHPPGLATDTQYF
NA	TRBV3-1/TRBV3-2	TRBD1	TRBJ1-2	TGTGCCAGCAGCCCCACAGGGGGCGCGGGCTATGGCTACACCTTC	CASSPTGGAGYGYTF
NA	TRBV2	TRBD1	TRBJ1-4	TGTGCCAGCGGGAGACGGGACAGGGCAACTAATGAAAAACTGTTTTTT	CASGRRDRATNEKLFF
NA	TRBV2	NA	TRBJ2-1	TGTGCCAGCAGTGACCCCAATCCCCCACTTGAGCAGTTCTTC	CASSDPNPPLEQFF
NA	TRBV5-4	TRBD2	TRBJ2-3	TGTGCCAGCAGCCCGAGCGGGGTAGATACGCAGTATTTT	CASSPSGVDTQYF
NA	TRBV6-5	TRBD1	TRBJ1-6	TGTGCCAGCAATCCCTATAGAACAGGGGATTCACCCCTCCACTTT	CASNPYRTGDSPLHF
NA	TRBV29-1	NA	TRBJ1-2	TGCAGCGTGGAAGACGGGAACTATGGCTACACCTTC	CSVEDGNYGYTF
NA	TRBV5-4	TRBD2	TRBJ2-1	TGTGCCAGCAGCTTAACTTTAGCGGGGGGATACAATGAGCAGTTCTTC	CASSLTLAGGYNEQFF
few	TRBV11-2	TRBD2	TRBJ2-5	TGTGCCAGCAGCCCCGAGCGGGCTAGCGGAGAGACCCAGTACTTC	CASSPERASGETQYF
NA	TRBV29-1	TRBD2	TRBJ2-2	TGCAGCGTTGGGCTAGCGGGAACCACCGGGGAGCTGTTTTTT	CSVGLAGTTGELFF
NA	TRBV3-1/TRBV3-2	NA	TRBJ1-2	TGTGCCAGCAGCCGCAGCGGGGGGCTCCGAGGCTACACCTTC	CASSRSGGLRGYTF
NA	TRBV7-8	NA	TRBJ2-4	TGTGCCAGCAGCTTAGGTTATCGCGGCCTAGCCAAAAACATTCAGTACTTC	CASSLGYRGLAKNIQYF
NA	TRBV28	TRBD1	TRBJ2-2	TGTGCCAGCGGAAACCTGGACAGGGAAACCGGGGAGCTGTTTTTT	CASGNLDRETGELFF
NA	TRBV15	NA	TRBJ2-7	TGTGCCACCAGTAAAGGGAGTTCAATTAACTACGAGCAGTACTTC	CATSKGSSINYEQYF
NA	TRBV14	TRBD2	TRBJ2-3	TGTGCCAGCAGCCAACGGAGGTACCCGGGACTAGCGGTTCCCCTAAGCACAGATACGCAGTATTTT	CASSQRRYPGLAVPLSTDTQYF
NA	TRBV18	TRBD2	TRBJ2-5	TGTGCCAGCTCAACGACTAGCGGGGAAGAGACCCAGTACTTC	CASSTTSGEETQYF
NA	TRBV19	TRBD1	TRBJ1-3	TGTGCCAGTAGTTCTGGACAGGGCACTGGAAACACCATATATTTT	CASSSGQGTGNTIYF
NA	TRBV29-1	NA	TRBJ1-2	TGCAGCGTAGACCTCACGGACTCCTATGGCTACACCTTC	CSVDLTDSYGYTF
NA	TRBV7-2	NA	TRBJ1-2	TGTGCCAGCAGCTTAAGCAGGGGATCATTTGGCTACACCTTC	CASSLSRGSFGYTF
NA	TRBV20-1	TRBD2	TRBJ2-2	TGCAGTGCTAGTGAGGGACTAGTTGGCGGGGAGCTGTTTTTT	CSASEGLVGGELFF
NA	TRBV18	NA	TRBJ1-1	TGTGCCAGCTCAGCCGGACACTTAAACACTGAAGCTTTCTTT	CASSAGHLNTEAFF
NA	TRBV5-6	NA	TRBJ1-2	TGTGCCAGCAGCGCGAATCCGCGAACTAACTATGGCTACACCTTC	CASSANPRTNYGYTF
NA	TRBV7-2	NA	TRBJ2-5	TGTGCCAGCAGCCCCGGAGAGACCCAGTACTTC	CASSPGETQYF
few	TRBV19	TRBD1	TRBJ1-1	TGTGCCTGTAAACAGGGGAGGAACACTGAAGCTTTCTTT	CACKQGRNTEAFF
NA	TRBV5-6	TRBD1	TRBJ1-2	TGTGCCAGCAGCCCGGGACAGAACTATGGCTACACCTTC	CASSPGQNYGYTF